Listed below are T cell receptor beta chains from one sample, sequenced in a study of cytomegalovirus exposure and HLA in healthy donors. Profiling relied on immunoSEQ multiplex PCR, and the TCRdb table lists in-frame clones only, not all of them. The sample includes 200,000 to 300,000 clones, more than 75% of them seen just once. The specimen sequenced was PBMCs. The origin of the receptors is a woman aged 25 to 39 in good health and CMV-seropositive. CDR3s include the opening cysteine and the closing phenylalanine or tryptophan. A D gene is named only where the DNA matches it firmly. Only some rows state a clone size, as once, few, many or a class for expanded clones.

J,D,length,size,V,CDR3,DNA
TRBJ2-5,TRBD2,15,NA,TRBV9,CASSVGLAGEETQYF,TGTGCCAGCAGCGTAGGACTAGCGGGAGAAGAGACCCAGTACTTC
TRBJ2-5,NA,17,NA,TRBV5-5,CASSQKQGGNFGETQYF,TGTGCCAGCAGCCAGAAACAGGGCGGTAATTTCGGGGAGACCCAGTACTTC
TRBJ2-3,TRBD2,14,NA,TRBV7-9,CASSFGLASDTQYF,TGTGCCAGCAGCTTTGGACTAGCGTCGGATACGCAGTATTTT
TRBJ1-2,NA,16,once,TRBV14,CASSQETPRVPAGYTF,TGTGCCAGTAGCCAAGAAACCCCCCGGGTCCCAGCGGGCTACACCTTC
TRBJ2-1,TRBD2,15,NA,TRBV6-4,CASSNSGDGVDEQFF,TGTGCCAGCAGTAATAGCGGGGACGGGGTGGATGAGCAGTTCTTC
TRBJ1-1,NA,16,NA,TRBV6-1,CASSERLARMNTEAFF,TGTGCTAGCAGTGAGAGACTAGCCAGGATGAACACTGAAGCTTTCTTT
TRBJ2-2,NA,14,once,TRBV25-1,CASRPDYDTGELFF,TGTGCCAGCCGGCCGGACTACGACACCGGGGAGCTGTTTTTT
TRBJ2-5,TRBD2,15,NA,TRBV5-1,CASSSAGGVQETQYF,TGCGCCAGCAGCTCCGCGGGGGGGGTCCAAGAGACCCAGTACTTC
TRBJ2-1,TRBD2,16,NA,TRBV27,CASSPVAGLSYNEQFF,TGTGCCAGCAGTCCAGTAGCGGGACTCTCCTACAATGAGCAGTTCTTC
TRBJ2-2,TRBD2,16,NA,TRBV19,CASSVQIAGGPGELFF,TGTGCCAGTAGTGTACAAATAGCGGGAGGGCCCGGGGAGCTGTTTTTT
TRBJ1-5,NA,16,NA,TRBV6-1,CASSERLAGINQPQHF,TGTGCCAGCAGTGAAAGGCTGGCAGGGATCAATCAGCCCCAGCATTTT